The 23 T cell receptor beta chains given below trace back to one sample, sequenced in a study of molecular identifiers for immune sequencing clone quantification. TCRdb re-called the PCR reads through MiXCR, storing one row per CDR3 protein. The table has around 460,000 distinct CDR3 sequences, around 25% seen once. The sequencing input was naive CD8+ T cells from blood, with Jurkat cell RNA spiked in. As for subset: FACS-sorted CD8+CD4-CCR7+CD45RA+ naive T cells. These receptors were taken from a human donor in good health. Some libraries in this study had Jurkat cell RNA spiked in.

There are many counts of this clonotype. DNA of the CDR3: TGTGCCAGCAGCTTCATGGTCCGTGGGGGGCCCACAGATACGCAGTATTTT. Amino acids: CASSFMVRGGPTDTQYF. This sequence joins TRBV7-8 and TRBJ2-3; either TRBD1 or TRBD2 may supply D (6 bases each). CDR1 SGHVS and CDR2 FQNEAQ come from the germline V gene. Trimming stripped 3 bases from V and 2 bases from J, with 18 bases between. The CDR3 covers 17 residues.

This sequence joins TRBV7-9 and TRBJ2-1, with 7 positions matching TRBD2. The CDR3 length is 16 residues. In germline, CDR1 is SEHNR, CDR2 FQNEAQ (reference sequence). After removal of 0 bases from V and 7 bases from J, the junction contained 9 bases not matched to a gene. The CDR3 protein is CASSLAGGPTTNEQFF. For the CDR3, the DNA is TGTGCCAGCAGCTTAGCGGGAGGGCCGACAACAAATGAGCAGTTCTTC.

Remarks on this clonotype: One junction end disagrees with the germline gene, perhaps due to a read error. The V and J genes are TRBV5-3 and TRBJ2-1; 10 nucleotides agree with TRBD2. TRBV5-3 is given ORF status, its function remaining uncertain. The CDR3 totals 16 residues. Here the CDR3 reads CASSLVASGSEGEQFF. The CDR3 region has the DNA TGTGCCAGCAGCTTGGTGGCTAGCGGGAGCGAGGGTGAGCAGTTCTTC.

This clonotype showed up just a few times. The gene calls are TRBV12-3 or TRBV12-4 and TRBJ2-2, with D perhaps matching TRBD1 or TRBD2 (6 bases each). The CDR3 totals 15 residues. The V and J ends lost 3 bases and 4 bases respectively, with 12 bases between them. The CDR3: CASSFIGGITGELFF. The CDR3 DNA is TGTGCCAGCAGTTTTATAGGGGGGATCACCGGGGAGCTGTTTTTT.

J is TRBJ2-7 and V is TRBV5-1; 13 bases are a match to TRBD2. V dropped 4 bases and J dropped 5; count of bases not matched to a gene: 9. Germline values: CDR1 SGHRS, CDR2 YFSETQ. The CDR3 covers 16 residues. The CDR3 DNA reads TGCGCCAGCAGCCCTGTCGGGACTAGCGGGGTCGACGAGCAGTACTTC. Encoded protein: CASSPVGTSGVDEQYF.

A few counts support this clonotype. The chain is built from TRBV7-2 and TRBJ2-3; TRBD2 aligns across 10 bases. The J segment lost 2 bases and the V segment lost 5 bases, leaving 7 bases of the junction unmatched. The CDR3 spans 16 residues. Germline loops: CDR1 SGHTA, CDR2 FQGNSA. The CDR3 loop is CASSKSGGAFTDTQYF. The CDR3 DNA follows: TGTGCCAGCAGCAAGAGCGGGGGGGCGTTCACAGATACGCAGTATTTT. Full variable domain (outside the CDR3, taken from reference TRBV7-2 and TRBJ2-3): GAGVSQSPSNKVTEKGKDVELRCDPISGHTALYWYRQSLGQGLEFLIYFQGNSAPDKSGLPSDRFSAERTGGSVSTLTIQRTQQEDSAVYLCASSKSGGAFTDTQYFGPGTRLTVL.

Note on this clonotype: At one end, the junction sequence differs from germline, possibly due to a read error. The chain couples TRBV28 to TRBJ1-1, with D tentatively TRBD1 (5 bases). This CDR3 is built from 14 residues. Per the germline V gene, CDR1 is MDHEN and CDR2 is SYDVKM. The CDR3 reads CASGLIRDPTEAFF. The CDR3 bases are TGTGCCAGCGGTTTAATCAGGGATCCCACTGAAGCTTTCTTT.

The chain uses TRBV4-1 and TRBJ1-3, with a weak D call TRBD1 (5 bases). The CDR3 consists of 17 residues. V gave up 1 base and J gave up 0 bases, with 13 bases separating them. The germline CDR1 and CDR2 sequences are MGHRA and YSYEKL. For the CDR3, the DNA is TGCGCCAGCAGCCAAGTGCCCCAGGGTTACTCTGGAAACACCATATATTTT. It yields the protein CASSQVPQGYSGNTIYF.

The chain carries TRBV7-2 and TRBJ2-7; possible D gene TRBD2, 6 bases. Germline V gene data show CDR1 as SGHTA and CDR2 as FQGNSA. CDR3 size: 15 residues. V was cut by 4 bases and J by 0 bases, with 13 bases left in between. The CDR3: CASSSSMGLSYEQYF. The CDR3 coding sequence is TGTGCCAGCAGCTCCTCTATGGGACTCTCCTACGAGCAGTACTTC.

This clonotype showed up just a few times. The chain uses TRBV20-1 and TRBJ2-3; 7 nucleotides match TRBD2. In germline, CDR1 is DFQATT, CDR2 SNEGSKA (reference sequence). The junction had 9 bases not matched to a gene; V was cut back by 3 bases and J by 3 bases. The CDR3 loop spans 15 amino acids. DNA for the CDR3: TGCAGTGCTAGCGACTGGGAGGGAATGACAGATACGCAGTATTTT. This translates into CSASDWEGMTDTQYF.

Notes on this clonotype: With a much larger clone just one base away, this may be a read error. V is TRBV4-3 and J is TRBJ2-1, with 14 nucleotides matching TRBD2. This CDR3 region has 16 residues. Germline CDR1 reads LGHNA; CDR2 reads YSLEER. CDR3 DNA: TGCGCCCGCAGCCCGGGACTAGCGGGAGTGTACAATGAGCAGTTCTTC. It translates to CARSPGLAGVYNEQFF.

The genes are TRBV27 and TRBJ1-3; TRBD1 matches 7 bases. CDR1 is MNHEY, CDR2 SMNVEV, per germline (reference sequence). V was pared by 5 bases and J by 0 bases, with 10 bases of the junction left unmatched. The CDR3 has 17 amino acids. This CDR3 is CASSTLRDSLSGNTIYF. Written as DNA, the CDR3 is TGTGCCAGCAGTACTCTCCGGGACAGCCTCTCTGGAAACACCATATATTTT.

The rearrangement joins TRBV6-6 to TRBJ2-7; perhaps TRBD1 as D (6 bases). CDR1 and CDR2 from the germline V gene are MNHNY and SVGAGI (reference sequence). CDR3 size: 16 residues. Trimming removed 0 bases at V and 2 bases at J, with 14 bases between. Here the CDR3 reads CASSYSSGTLAYEQYF. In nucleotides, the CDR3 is TGTGCCAGCAGTTACTCCTCCGGGACACTTGCCTACGAGCAGTACTTC.

CDR3 sequence: CASSWAGAYTEAFF. The DNA of the CDR3 is TGTGCCAGCAGTTGGGCGGGGGCGTACACTGAAGCTTTCTTT. The chain is built from TRBV12-3 or TRBV12-4 and TRBJ1-1, with D possibly being TRBD1 (6 bases). Deletions cut 4 bases from V and 3 bases from J, with 12 bases between. The CDR3 spans 14 residues.

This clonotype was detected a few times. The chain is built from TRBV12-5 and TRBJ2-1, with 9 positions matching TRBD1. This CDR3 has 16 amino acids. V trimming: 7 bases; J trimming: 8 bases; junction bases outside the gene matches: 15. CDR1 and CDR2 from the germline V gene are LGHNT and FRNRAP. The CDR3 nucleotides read TGTGCTAGTGCCCAGACAGGGGGGGTCCGGGGAGATGAGCAGTTCTTC. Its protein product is CASAQTGGVRGDEQFF.

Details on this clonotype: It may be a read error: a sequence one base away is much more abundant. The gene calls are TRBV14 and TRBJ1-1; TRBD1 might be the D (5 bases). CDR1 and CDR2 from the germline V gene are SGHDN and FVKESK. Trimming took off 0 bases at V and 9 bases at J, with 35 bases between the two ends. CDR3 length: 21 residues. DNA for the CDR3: TGTGCCAGCAGCCAAGAACTCATTGGGGCCTCAGGGATCTCAGAGAGTACTCAAGCTTTCTTT. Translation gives CASSQELIGASGISESTQAFF.

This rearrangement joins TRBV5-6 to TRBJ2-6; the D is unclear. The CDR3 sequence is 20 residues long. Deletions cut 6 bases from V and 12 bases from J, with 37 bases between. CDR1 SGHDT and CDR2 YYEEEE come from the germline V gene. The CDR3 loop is CASTTENWTRSGMRRGVLTF. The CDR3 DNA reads TGTGCCAGCACCACAGAGAATTGGACGCGTTCGGGTATGAGAAGAGGCGTCCTGACTTTC. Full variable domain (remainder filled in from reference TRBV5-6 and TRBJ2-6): DAGVTQSPTHLIKTRGQQVTLRCSPKSGHDTVSWYQQALGQGPQFIFQYYEEEERQRGNFPDRFSGHQFPNYSSELNVNALLLGDSALYLCASTTENWTRSGMRRGVLTFGAGSRLTVL.

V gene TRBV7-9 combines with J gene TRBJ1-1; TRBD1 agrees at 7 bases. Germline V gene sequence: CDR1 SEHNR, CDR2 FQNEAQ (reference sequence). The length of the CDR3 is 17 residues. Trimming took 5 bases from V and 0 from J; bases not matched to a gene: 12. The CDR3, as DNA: TGTGCCAGCAGCCTTAGGGTCGGGACAGCCATGAACACTGAAGCTTTCTTT. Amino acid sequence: CASSLRVGTAMNTEAFF.

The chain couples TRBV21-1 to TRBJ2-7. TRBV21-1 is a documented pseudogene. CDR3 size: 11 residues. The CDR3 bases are TGTGCCAGCAGCAAAACGGTCGAGCAGTACTTC. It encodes CASSKTVEQYF.

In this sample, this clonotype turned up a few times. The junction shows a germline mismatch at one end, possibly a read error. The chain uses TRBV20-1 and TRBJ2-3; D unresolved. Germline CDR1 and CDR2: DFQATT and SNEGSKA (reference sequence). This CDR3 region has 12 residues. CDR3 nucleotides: TGCAGTGCTAGAGAGTGGCCAGATACGCAGTGTTTT. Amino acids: CSAREWPDTQCF.

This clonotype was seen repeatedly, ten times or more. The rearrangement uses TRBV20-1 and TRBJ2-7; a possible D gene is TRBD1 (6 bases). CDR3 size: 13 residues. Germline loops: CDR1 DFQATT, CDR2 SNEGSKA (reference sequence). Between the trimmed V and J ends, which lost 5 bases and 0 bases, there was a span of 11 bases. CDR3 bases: TGCAGTGCTCGGACAGAGATCTCCTACGAGCAGTACTTC. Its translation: CSARTEISYEQYF.

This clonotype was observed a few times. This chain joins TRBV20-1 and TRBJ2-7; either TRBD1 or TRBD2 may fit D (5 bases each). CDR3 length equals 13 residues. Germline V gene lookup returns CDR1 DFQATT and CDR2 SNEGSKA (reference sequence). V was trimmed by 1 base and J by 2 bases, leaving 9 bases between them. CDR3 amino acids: CSARGDGTYEQYF. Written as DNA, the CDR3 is TGCAGTGCTAGAGGGGACGGTACCTACGAGCAGTACTTC.

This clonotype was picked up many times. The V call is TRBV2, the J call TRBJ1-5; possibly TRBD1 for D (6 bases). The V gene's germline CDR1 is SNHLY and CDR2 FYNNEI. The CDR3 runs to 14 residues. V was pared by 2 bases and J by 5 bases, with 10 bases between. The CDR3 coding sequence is TGTGCCAGCAGTGAATATGGGGGCGATCAGCCCCAGCATTTT. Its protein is CASSEYGGDQPQHF.